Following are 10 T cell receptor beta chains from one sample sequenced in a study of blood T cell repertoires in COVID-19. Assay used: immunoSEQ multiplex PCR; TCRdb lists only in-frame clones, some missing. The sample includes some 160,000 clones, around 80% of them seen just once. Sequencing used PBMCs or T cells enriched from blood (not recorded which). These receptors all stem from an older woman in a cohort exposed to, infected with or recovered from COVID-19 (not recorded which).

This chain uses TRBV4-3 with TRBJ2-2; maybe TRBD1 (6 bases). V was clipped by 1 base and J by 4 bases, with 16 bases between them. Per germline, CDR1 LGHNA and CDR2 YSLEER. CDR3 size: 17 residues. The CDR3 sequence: CASSQAYGQPVTGELFF. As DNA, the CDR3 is TGCGCCAGCAGCCAAGCATATGGACAGCCAGTCACCGGGGAGCTGTTTTTT.

The CDR3 DNA follows: TGCGCCAGCAGCTTCCTCCCTAGCGGGAGGGCCTACAATGAGCAGTTCTTC. It is translated as CASSFLPSGRAYNEQFF. This chain joins TRBV5-1 and TRBJ2-1; 12 bases are a match to TRBD2. The germline V gene has CDR1 SGHRS and CDR2 YFSETQ. The trim removed 2 bases at V and 2 bases at J, leaving 5 bases unmatched. There are 17 residues in the CDR3.

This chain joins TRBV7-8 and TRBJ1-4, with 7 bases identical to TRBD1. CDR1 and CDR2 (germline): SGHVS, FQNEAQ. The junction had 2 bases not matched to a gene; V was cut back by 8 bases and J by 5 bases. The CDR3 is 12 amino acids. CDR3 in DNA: TGTGCCAGCCGGGACAGCAATGAAAAACTGTTTTTT. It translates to CASRDSNEKLFF.

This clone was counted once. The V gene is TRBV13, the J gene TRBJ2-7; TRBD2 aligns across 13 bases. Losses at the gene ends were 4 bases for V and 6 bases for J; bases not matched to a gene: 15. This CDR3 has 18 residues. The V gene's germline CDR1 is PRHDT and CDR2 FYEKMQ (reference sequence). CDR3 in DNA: TGTGCCAGCAGCTCGGACAGGACGCGGACTAGCGGGAGATTCGAGCAGTACTTC. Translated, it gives CASSSDRTRTSGRFEQYF.

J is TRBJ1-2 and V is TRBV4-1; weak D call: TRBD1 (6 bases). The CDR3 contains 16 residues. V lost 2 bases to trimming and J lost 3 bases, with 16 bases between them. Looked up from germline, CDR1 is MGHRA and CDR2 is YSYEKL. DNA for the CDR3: TGCGCCAGCAGCCAATCTCCAGGGGCACGGTACTATGGCTACACCTTC. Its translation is CASSQSPGARYYGYTF.

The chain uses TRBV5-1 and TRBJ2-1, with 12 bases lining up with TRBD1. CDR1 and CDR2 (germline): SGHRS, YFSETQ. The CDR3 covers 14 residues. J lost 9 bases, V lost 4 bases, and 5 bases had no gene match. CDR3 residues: CASSMGQGAGEQFF. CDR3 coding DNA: TGCGCCAGCAGCATGGGACAGGGGGCAGGTGAGCAGTTCTTC. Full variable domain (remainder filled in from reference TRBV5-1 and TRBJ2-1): KAGVTQTPRYLIKTRGQQVTLSCSPISGHRSVSWYQQTPGQGLQFLFEYFSETQRNKGNFPGRFSGRQFSNSRSEMNVSTLELGDSALYLCASSMGQGAGEQFFGPGTRLTVL.

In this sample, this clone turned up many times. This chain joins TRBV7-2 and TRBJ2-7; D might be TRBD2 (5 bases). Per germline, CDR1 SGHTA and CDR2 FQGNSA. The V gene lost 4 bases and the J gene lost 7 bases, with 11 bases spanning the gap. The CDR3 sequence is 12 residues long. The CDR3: CASSSIEREQYF. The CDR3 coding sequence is TGTGCCAGCAGCTCCATCGAGCGGGAGCAGTACTTC. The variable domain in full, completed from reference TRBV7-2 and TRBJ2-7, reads GAGVSQSPSNKVTEKGKDVELRCDPISGHTALYWYRQSLGQGLEFLIYFQGNSAPDKSGLPSDRFSAERTGGSVSTLTIQRTQQEDSAVYLCASSSIEREQYFGPGTRLTVT.

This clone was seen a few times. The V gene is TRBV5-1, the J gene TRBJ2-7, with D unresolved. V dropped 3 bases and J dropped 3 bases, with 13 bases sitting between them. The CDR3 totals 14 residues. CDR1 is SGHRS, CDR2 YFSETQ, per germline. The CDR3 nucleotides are TGCGCCAGCAGCTCTATTGGAGCCCACTACGAGCAGTACTTC. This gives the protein CASSSIGAHYEQYF.

DNA of the CDR3: TGTGCCACCAGTGAACACAGGGAGATGGCCGAGCAGTACTTC. Residues: CATSEHREMAEQYF. This chain uses TRBV24-1 with TRBJ2-7; D might be TRBD1 (6 bases). This CDR3 region has 14 residues. Germline assignment: CDR1 KGHDR and CDR2 SFDVKD. V dropped 4 bases and J dropped 6 bases, with 15 bases sitting between them.

In DNA form, the CDR3 reads TGTGCCAGCAGCCAGACAGGGCTGGCTCAGCCCCAGCATTTT. It yields the protein CASSQTGLAQPQHF. The chain uses TRBV5-5 and TRBJ1-5; TRBD1 agrees at 7 bases. Germline assignment: CDR1 SGHKS and CDR2 YYEKEE (reference sequence). The CDR3 has 14 amino acids. The ends lost 4 bases at V and 6 bases at J; junction bases unmatched: 7.